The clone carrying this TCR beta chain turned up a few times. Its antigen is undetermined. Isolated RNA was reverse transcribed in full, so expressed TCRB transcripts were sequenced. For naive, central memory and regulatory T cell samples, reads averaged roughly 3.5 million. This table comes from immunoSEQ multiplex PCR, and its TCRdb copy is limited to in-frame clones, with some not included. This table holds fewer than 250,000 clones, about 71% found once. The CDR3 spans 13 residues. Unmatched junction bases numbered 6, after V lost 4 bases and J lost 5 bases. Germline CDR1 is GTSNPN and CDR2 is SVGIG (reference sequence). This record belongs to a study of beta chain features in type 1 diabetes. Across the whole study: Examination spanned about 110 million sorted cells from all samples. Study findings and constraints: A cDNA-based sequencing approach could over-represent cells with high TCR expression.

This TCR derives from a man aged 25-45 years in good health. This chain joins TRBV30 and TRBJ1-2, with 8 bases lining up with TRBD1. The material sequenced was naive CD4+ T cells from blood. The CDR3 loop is CAWTLGQGYGYTF. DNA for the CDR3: TGTGCCTGGACCTTAGGACAGGGTTATGGCTACACCTTC.